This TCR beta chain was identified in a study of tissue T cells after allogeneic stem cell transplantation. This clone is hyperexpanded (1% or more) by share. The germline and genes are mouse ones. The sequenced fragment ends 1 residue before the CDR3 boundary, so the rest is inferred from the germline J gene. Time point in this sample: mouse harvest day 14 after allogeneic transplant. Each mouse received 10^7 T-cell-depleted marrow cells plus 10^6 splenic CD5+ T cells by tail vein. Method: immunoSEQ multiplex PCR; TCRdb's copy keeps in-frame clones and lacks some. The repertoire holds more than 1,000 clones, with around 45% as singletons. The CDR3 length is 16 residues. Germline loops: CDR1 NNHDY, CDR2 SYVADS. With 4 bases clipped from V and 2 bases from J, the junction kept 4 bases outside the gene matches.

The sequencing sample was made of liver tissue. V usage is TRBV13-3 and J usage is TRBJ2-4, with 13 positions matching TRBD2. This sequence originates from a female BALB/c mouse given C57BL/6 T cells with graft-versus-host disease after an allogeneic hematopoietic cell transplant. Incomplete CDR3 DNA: TGTGCCAGCAGTCCCGGGACTGGGGGGGTTCAAAACACCTTGTAC. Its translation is CASSPGTGGVQNTLY. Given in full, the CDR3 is CASSPGTGGVQNTLYF.